This record looks at one T cell receptor (beta chain) sequence and its context. The V segment lost 6 bases and the J segment 3 bases; nucleotides outside the gene matches: 14. Germline V gene data show CDR1 as MNHEY and CDR2 as SMNVEV (reference sequence). This CDR3 has 16 amino acids. These data are taken from a study of early T cells in non-severe SARS-CoV-2 infection. TCRdb reprocessed the 5' RACE reads with MiXCR, giving one entry per CDR3 protein. This sample has 45,000 to 75,000 distinct CDR3 sequences; about 8.9% occur once, and the top ten carry about 16%. This sequence joins TRBV27 and TRBJ2-7; 7 bases match TRBD1. This TCR derives from an adult who was a healthcare worker with PCR-confirmed SARS-CoV-2 infection or an uninfected control (not recorded which). What was sequenced was whole blood. The chain's CDR3 is CASRPTEGQLDYEQYF. For the CDR3, the DNA is TGTGCCAGCAGGCCTACCGAGGGACAGCTGGACTACGAGCAGTACTTC.